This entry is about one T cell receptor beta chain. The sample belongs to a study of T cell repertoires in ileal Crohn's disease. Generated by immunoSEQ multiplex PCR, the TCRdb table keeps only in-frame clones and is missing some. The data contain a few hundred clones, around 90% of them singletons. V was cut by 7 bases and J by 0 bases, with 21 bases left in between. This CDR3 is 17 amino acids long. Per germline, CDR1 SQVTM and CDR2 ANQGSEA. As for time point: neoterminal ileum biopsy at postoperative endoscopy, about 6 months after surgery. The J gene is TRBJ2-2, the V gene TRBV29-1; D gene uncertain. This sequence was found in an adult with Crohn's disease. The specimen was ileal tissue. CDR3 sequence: CSANTAQRMANTGELFF. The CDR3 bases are TGCAGCGCTAATACCGCACAGAGGATGGCGAACACCGGGGAGCTGTTTTTT.